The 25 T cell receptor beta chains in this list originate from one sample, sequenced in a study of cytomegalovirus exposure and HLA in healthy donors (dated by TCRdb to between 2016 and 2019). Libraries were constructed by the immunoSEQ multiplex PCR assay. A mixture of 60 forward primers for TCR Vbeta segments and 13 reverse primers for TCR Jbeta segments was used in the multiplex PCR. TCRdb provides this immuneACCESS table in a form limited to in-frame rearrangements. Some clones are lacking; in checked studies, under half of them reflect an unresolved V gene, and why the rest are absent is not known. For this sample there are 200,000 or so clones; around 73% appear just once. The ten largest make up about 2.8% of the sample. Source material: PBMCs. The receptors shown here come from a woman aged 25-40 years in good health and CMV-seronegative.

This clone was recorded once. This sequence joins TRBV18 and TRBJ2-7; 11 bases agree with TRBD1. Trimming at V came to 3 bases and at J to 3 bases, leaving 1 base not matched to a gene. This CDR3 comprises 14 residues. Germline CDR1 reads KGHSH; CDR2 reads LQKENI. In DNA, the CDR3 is TGTGCCAGCTCACCGGACAGGGGGCGCTACGAGCAGTACTTC. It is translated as CASSPDRGRYEQYF.

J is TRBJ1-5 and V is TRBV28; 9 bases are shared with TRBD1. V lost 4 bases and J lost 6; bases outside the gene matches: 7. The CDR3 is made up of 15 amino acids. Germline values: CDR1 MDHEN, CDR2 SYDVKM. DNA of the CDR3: TGTGCCAGCAGTTCTTTTGGGACAGGGATTCAGCCCCAGCATTTT. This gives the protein CASSSFGTGIQPQHF.

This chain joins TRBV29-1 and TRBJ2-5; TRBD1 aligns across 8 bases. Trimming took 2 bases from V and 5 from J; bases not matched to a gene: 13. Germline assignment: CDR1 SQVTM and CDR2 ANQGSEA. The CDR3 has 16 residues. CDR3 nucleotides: TGCAGCGTTGAAATCAGACGACAGGGGTGGCGGGAGACCCAGTACTTC. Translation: CSVEIRRQGWRETQYF.

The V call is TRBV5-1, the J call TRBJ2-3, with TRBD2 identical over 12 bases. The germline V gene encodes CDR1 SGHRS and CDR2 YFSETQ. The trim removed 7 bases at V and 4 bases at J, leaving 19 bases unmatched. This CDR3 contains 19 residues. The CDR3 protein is CASSSLGLAGGSIADTQYF. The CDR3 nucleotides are TGCGCCAGCTCCAGCTTGGGTCTAGCGGGAGGGAGCATAGCAGATACGCAGTATTTT.

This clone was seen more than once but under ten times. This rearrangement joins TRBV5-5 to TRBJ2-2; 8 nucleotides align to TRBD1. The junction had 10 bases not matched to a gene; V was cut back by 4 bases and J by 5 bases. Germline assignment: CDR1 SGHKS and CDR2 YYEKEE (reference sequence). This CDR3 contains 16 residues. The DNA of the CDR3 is TGTGCCAGCAGCCCCAGGACAGGGAAGGTGACCGGGGAGCTGTTTTTT. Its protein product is CASSPRTGKVTGELFF.

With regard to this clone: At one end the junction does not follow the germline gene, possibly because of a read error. CDR3 sequence reads: CASSGPGTGSSEQYF. The CDR3 DNA reads TGTGCCAGCAGTGGCCCCGGGACAGGGTCCTCCGAGCAGTACTTC. V is TRBV28 and J is TRBJ2-7; 9 nucleotides agree with TRBD1. The CDR3 consists of 15 residues. CDR1 is MDHEN, CDR2 SYDVKM, per germline.

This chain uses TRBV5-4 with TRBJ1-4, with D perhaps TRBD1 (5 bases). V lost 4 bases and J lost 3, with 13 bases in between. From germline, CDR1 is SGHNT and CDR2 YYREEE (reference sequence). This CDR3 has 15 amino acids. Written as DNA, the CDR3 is TGTGCCAGCAGCCCTTCCGCAGGGCCTAATGAAAAACTGTTTTTT. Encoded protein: CASSPSAGPNEKLFF. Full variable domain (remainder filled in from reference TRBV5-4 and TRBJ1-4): ETGVTQSPTHLIKTRGQQVTLRCSSQSGHNTVSWYQQALGQGPQFIFQYYREEENGRGNFPPRFSGLQFPNYSSELNVNALELDDSALYLCASSPSAGPNEKLFFGSGTQLSVL.

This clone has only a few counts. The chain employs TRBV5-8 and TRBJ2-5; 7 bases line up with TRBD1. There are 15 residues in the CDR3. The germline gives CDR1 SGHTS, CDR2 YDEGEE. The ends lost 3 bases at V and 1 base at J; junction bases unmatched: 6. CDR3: CASSSTGTVQETQYF. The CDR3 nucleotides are TGTGCCAGCAGCTCTACCGGGACAGTCCAAGAGACCCAGTACTTC.

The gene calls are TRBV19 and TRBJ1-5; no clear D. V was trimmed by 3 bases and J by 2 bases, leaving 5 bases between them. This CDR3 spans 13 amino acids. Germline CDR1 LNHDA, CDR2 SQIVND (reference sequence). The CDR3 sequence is CASSIGGNQPQHF. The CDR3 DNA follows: TGTGCCAGTAGTATCGGGGGCAATCAGCCCCAGCATTTT. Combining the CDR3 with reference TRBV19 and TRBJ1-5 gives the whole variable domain DGGITQSPKYLFRKEGQNVTLSCEQNLNHDAMYWYRQDPGQGLRLIYYSQIVNDFQKGDIAEGYSVSREKKESFPLTVTSAQKNPTAFYLCASSIGGNQPQHFGDGTRLSIL.

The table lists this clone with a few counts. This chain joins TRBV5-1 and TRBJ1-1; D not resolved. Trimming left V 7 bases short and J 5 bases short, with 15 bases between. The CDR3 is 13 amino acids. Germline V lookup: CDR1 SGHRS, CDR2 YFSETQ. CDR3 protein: CASEPLPRTEAFF. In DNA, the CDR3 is TGCGCCAGCGAACCACTACCTCGGACTGAAGCTTTCTTT.

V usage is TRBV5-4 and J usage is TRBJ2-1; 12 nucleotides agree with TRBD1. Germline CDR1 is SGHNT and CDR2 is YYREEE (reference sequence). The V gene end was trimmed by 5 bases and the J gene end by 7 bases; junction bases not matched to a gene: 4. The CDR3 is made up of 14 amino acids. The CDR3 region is CASRPGQGANEQFF. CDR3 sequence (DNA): TGTGCCAGCAGACCGGGACAGGGGGCGAATGAGCAGTTCTTC.

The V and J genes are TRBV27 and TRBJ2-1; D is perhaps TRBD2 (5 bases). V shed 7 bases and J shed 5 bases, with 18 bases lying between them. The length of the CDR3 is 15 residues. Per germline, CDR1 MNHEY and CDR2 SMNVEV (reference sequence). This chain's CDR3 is CASNKIAYDDNEQFF. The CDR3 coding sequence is TGTGCCAGCAATAAAATAGCGTACGACGACAATGAGCAGTTCTTC.

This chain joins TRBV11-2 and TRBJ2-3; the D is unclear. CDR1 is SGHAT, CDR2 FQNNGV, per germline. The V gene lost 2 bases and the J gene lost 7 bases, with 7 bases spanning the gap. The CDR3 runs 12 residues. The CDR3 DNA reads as TGTGCCAGCAGCTTACCCTTTAATACGCAGTATTTT. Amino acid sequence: CASSLPFNTQYF.

CDR3 DNA: TGTGCCAGTCAGGAAATAAATTTCAATGAGCAGTTCTTC. Translated, it gives CASQEINFNEQFF. The chain carries TRBV2 and TRBJ2-1; D remains ambiguous. The CDR3 length is 13 residues. The germline V and J ends were trimmed by 9 bases and 6 bases, with 15 bases remaining between them. Germline CDR1 reads SNHLY; CDR2 reads FYNNEI.

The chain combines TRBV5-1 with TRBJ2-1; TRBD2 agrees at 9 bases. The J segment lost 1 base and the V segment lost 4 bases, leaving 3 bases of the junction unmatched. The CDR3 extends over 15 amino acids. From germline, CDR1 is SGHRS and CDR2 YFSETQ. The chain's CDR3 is CASSPTSGSYNEQFF. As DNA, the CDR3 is TGCGCCAGCAGCCCGACTAGCGGTTCCTACAATGAGCAGTTCTTC.

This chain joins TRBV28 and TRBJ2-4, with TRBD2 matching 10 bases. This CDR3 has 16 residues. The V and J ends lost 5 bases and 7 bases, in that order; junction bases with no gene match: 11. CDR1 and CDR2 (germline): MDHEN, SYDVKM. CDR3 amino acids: CASSRTSGRGGNIQYF. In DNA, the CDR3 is TGTGCCAGCAGTCGGACTAGCGGAAGGGGGGGGAACATTCAGTACTTC.

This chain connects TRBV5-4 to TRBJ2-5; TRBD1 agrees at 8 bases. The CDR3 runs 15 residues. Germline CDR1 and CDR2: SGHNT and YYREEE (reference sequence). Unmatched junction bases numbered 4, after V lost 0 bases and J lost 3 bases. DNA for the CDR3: TGTGCCAGCAGCTTGGATTGGGGACAGGAAGAGACCCAGTACTTC. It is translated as CASSLDWGQEETQYF.

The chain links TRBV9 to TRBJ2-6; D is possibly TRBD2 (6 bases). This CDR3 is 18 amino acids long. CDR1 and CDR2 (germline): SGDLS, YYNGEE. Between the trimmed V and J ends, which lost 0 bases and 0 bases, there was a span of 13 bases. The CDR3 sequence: CASSVETGAYSGANVLTF. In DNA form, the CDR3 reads TGTGCCAGCAGCGTAGAAACGGGAGCGTACTCTGGGGCCAACGTCCTGACTTTC.

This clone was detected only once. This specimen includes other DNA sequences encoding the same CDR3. CDR3 protein: CASSQVPGLFGYEAFF. The CDR3 DNA reads as TGCGCCAGCAGCCAAGTTCCCGGACTGTTTGGATATGAAGCTTTCTTT. This rearrangement joins TRBV4-1 to TRBJ1-1, with D unclear. The V gene's germline CDR1 is MGHRA and CDR2 YSYEKL. This CDR3 comprises 16 residues. Trimming removed 1 base at V and 7 bases at J, with 19 bases between.

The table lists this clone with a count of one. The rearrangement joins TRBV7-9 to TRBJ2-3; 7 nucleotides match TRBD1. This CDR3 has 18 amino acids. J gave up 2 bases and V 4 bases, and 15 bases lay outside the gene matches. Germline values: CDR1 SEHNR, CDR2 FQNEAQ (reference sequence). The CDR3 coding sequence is TGTGCCAGCAGCTCAACGAACCCCCTAGGGGGCCTCACAGATACGCAGTATTTT. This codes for CASSSTNPLGGLTDTQYF.

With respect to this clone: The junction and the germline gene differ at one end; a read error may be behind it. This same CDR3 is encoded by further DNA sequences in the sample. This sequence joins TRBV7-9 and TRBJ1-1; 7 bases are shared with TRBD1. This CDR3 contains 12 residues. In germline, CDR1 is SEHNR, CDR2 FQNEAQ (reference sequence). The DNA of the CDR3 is TGTTCCAGCAGCCCAGGGGGCACTGAAGCTTTCTTT. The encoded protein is CSSSPGGTEAFF.

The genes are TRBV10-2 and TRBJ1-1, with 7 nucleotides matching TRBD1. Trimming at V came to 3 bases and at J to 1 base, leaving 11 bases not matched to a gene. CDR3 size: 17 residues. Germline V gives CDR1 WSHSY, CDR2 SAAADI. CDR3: CASSEGSAGTANTEAFF. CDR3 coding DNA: TGCGCCAGCAGTGAAGGGTCCGCCGGGACAGCGAACACTGAAGCTTTCTTT.

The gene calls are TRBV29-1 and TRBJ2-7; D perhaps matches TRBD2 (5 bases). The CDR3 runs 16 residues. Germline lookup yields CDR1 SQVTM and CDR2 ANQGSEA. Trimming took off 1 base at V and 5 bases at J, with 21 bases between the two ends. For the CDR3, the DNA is TGCAGCGTTGAAGCCCTCGACGTGTGGGGAGATCACGAGCAGTACTTC. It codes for CSVEALDVWGDHEQYF.

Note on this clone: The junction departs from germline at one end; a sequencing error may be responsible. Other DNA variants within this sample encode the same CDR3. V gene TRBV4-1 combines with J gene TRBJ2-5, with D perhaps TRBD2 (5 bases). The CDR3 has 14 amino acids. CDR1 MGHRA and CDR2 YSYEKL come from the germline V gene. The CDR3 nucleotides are TGCGCCAGTAGCCAACCTACTAGGAAAGAGACCCAGTACTTC. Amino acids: CASSQPTRKETQYF.

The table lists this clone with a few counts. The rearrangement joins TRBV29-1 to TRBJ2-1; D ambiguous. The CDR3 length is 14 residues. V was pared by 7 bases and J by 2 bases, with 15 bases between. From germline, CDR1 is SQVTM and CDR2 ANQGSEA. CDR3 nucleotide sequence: TGCAGCGCCCTAACCCCCATACCCTACAATGAGCAGTTCTTC. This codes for CSALTPIPYNEQFF.